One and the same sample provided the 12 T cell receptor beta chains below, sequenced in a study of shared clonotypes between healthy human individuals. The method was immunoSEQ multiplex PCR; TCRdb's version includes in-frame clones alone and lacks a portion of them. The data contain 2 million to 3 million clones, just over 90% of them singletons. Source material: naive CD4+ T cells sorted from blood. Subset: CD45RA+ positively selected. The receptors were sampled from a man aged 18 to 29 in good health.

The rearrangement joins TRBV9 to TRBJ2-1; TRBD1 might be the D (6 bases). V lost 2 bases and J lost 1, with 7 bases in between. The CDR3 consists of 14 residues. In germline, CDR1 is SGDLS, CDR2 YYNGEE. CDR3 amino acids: CASSVQGSYNEQFF. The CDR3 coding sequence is TGTGCCAGCAGCGTTCAGGGGTCCTACAATGAGCAGTTCTTC.

The CDR3 DNA follows: TGTGCCAGCTCACCACCTTATAGCGGGCCCGACAATGAGCAGTTCTTC. Its translation: CASSPPYSGPDNEQFF. The genes are TRBV18 and TRBJ2-1, with TRBD2 identical over 7 bases. This CDR3 has 16 residues. Germline CDR1 is KGHSH and CDR2 is LQKENI. V trimming: 0 bases; J trimming: 5 bases; junction bases outside the gene matches: 7.

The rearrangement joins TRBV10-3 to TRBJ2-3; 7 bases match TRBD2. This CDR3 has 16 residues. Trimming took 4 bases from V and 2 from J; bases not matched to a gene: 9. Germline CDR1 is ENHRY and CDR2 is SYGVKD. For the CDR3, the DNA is TGTGCCATCAGTGGTTCGGGAGCGGGGTCCACAGATACGCAGTATTTT. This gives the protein CAISGSGAGSTDTQYF.

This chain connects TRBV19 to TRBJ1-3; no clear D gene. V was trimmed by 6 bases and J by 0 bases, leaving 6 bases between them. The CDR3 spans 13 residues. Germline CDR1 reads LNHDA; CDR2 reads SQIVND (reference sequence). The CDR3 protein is CASSDTSGNTIYF. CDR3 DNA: TGTGCCAGTAGCGACACCTCTGGAAACACCATATATTTT. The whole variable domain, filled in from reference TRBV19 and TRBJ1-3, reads DGGITQSPKYLFRKEGQNVTLSCEQNLNHDAMYWYRQDPGQGLRLIYYSQIVNDFQKGDIAEGYSVSREKKESFPLTVTSAQKNPTAFYLCASSDTSGNTIYFGEGSWLTVV.

Here the CDR3 DNA reads TGTGCCAGCAGCCCGGGGGAGGGGGTTATCTATGGCTACACCTTC. Translating gives CASSPGEGVIYGYTF. The chain couples TRBV7-2 to TRBJ1-2; D possibly corresponds to TRBD1 (6 bases). The germline gives CDR1 SGHTA, CDR2 FQGNSA. The V end lost 5 bases, the J end lost 4 bases, and 17 bases lay between the germline ends. The CDR3 has 15 amino acids.

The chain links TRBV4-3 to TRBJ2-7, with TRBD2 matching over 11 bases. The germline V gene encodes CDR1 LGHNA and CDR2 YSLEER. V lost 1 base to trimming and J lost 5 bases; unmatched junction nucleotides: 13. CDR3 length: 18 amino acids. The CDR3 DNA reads TGCGCCAGCAGCCAAGCCTTCATAGCGGGAGGGCCTTACAACGAGCAGTACTTC. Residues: CASSQAFIAGGPYNEQYF.

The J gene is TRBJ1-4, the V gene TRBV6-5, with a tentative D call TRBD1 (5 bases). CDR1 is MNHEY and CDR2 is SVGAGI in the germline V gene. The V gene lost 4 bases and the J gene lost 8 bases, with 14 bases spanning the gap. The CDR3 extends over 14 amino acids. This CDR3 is CASSWTLGGEKLFF. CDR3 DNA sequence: TGTGCCAGCAGTTGGACACTAGGCGGGGAAAAACTGTTTTTT.

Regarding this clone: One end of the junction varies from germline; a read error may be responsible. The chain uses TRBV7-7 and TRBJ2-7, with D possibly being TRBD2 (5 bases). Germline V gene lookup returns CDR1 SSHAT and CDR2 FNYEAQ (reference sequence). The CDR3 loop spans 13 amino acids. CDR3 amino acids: CASSLDEGYEQYF. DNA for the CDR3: TGTGCTAGCAGCTTAGATGAGGGCTACGAGCAGTACTTC. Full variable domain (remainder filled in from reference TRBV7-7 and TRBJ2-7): GAGVSQSPRYKVTKRGQDVTLRCDPISSHATLYWYQQALGQGPEFLTYFNYEAQPDKSGLPSDRFSAERPEGSISTLTIQRTEQRDSAMYRCASSLDEGYEQYFGPGTRLTVT.

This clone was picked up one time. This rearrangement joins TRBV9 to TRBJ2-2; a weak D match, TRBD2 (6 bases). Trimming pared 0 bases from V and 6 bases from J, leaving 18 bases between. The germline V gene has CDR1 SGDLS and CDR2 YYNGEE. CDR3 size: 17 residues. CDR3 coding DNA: TGTGCCAGCAGCGTAGTTCACGGGAGTATTTGGTCCGGGGAGCTGTTTTTT. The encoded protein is CASSVVHGSIWSGELFF.

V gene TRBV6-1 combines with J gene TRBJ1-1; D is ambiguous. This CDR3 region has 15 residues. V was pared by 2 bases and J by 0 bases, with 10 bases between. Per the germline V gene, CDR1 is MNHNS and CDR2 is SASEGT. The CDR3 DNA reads TGTGCCAGCAGTGAAAGAGGAACTATGAACACTGAAGCTTTCTTT. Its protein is CASSERGTMNTEAFF.

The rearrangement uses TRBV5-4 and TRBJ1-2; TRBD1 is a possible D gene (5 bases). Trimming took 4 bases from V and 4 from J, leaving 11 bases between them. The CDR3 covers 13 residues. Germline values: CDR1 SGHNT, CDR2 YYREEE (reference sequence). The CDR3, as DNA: TGTGCCAGCAGCCGGGACGGCATCTATGGCTACACCTTC. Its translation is CASSRDGIYGYTF.

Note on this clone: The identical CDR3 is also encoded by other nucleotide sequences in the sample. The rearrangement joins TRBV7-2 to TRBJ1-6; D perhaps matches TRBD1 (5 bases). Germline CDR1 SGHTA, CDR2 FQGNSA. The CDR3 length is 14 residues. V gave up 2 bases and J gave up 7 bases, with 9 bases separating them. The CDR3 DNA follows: TGTGCCAGCAGCTTACAGGGTAGCAATTCACCCCTCCACTTT. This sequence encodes CASSLQGSNSPLHF.